The text below deals with one TCR beta chain. Its antigen remains unidentified. The data were taken from a study of Ad26.COV2.S vaccination and SARS-CoV-2 variants. Findings of the study overall: Vaccine recipients and placebo recipients showed similar non-spike TCR breadth. Substantial breadth was reported for post-vaccination spike-specific CD8+ and CD4+ T cells. Vaccinees displayed broader spike-specific TCR repertoires than placebo recipients.

Regarding treatment: some 20 received Ad26.COV2.S at low or high dose, single or two shots; a few received placebo; per-sample allocation not given. Vaccine and placebo recipients were sampled on day 63 after the first injection. Wuhan-strain SARS-CoV-2 spike was expressed by the Ad26 vector that made up the vaccine. Assay used: immunoSEQ multiplex PCR; TCRdb lists only in-frame clones, some missing. Of some 400,000 clones detected, around 89% appear once; the ten largest clones hold around 1.9%. The sequencing used peripheral blood, collected in a trial of Ad26.COV2.S vaccine versus placebo. The sequence was collected from a person between 18 and 65 years old who received the Ad26.COV2.S COVID-19 vaccine or a placebo.

The CDR3 loop is CAWTQGITDTQYF. CDR3 sequence (DNA): TGTGCCTGGACACAGGGGATAACAGATACGCAGTATTTT. The V call is TRBV30, the J call TRBJ2-3; 7 nucleotides align to TRBD1. V shed 4 bases, J shed 3 bases, and the junction held 4 bases outside the gene matches. CDR1 and CDR2 from the germline V gene are GTSNPN and SVGIG (reference sequence). This CDR3 contains 13 residues. Based on the CDR3 plus reference TRBV30 and TRBJ2-3, the full variable domain is SQTIHQWPATLVQPVGSPLSLECTVEGTSNPNLYWYRQAAGRGLQLLFYSVGIGQISSEVPQNLSASRPQDRQFILSSKKLLLSDSGFYLCAWTQGITDTQYFGPGTRLTVL.